This TCR beta chain was recovered during a study of blood T cell repertoires in COVID-19. Across the whole study: Material from acute and convalescent COVID-19 was sourced from the United States, Italy and Spain. Sources were T cells, B-cell-depleted T cells, or PBMCs; the material itself was cDNA or gDNA.

V lost 0 bases and J lost 4, with 4 bases in between. The CDR3 sequence is 12 residues long. Looked up from germline, CDR1 is SGHDT and CDR2 is YYEEEE. Libraries were prepared by immunoSEQ multiplex PCR; TCRdb keeps only in-frame clonotypes and omits some of them. Seen here are 45,000 to 50,000 clones, over 80% observed once, and the top ten hold less than 9%. This clone was recorded once. The TCR sequence derives from a man aged 50 to 60 with acute or convalescent COVID-19. J is TRBJ2-5 and V is TRBV5-6; no firm D call. The specimen sequenced was peripheral blood. The CDR3 reads CASSLELETQYF. For the CDR3, the DNA is TGTGCCAGCAGCTTGGAACTAGAGACCCAGTACTTC.